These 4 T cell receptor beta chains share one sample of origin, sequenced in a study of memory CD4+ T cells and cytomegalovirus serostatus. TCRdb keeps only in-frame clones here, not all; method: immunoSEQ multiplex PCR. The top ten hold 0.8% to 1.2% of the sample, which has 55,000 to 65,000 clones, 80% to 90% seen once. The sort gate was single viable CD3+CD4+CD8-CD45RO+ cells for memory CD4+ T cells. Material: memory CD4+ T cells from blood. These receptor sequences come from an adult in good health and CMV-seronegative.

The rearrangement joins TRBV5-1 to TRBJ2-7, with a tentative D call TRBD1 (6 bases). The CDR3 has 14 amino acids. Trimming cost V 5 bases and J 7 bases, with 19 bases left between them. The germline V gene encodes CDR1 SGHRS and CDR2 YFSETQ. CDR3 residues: CASRLTGILGEQYF. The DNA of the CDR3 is TGCGCCAGCAGACTGACAGGAATACTTGGAGAGCAGTACTTC.

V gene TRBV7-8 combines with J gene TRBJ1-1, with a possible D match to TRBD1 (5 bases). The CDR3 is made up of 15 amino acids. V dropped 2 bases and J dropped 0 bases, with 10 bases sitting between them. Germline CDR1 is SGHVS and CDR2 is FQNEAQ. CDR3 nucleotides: TGTGCCAGCAGCTTAAAGCGGGGGTTGAACACTGAAGCTTTCTTT. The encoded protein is CASSLKRGLNTEAFF.

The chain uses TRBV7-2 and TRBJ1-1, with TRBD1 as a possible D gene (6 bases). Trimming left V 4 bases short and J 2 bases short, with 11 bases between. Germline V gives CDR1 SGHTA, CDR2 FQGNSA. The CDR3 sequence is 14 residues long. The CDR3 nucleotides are TGTGCCAGCAGCTCGGGGACATTTAACACTGAAGCTTTCTTT. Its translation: CASSSGTFNTEAFF.

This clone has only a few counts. The CDR3 bases are TGTGCAGGTGGACTAGCGGGAAAATTGGACACCGGGGAGCTGTTTTTT. Translating gives CAGGLAGKLDTGELFF. The rearrangement links TRBV19 to TRBJ2-2; 12 nucleotides match TRBD2. This CDR3 comprises 16 residues. Germline V CDR1 and CDR2: LNHDA, SQIVND (reference sequence).